A single sample gave rise to the 28 T cell receptor beta chains below, sequenced in a study of shared clonotypes between healthy human individuals (dated by TCRdb to about 2020). The library was generated by the immunoSEQ multiplex PCR assay. Here the immuneACCESS table is served through TCRdb, limited to in-frame sequences with V and J called. Missing clones are a known gap in these copies; in checked studies unresolved V genes cover under half, and the rest lacks a known reason. The sample has 650,000 to 800,000 clones on record, approximately 72% of them singletons. The ten largest clones take up 1.8% of the sample. The sequenced sample was memory CD4+ T cells sorted from blood. Explained via the paper, the cell subset or site label denotes: CD45RA-negative fraction. The receptors were gathered from a woman in her 30s in good health.

This clone showed up just a few times. CDR3: CASLRVAWQTQYF. The CDR3 DNA reads as TGTGCCAGCCTACGGGTAGCTTGGCAGACCCAGTACTTC. The chain recombines TRBV2 with TRBJ2-5; D is undetermined. The CDR3 extends over 13 amino acids. The germline V and J ends were trimmed by 8 bases and 6 bases, with 16 bases remaining between them. The germline V gene encodes CDR1 SNHLY and CDR2 FYNNEI.

The rearrangement uses TRBV5-1 and TRBJ1-3; D call uncertain. Germline-derived CDR1 and CDR2 are SGHRS and YFSETQ. This CDR3 is 15 amino acids long. V was cut by 1 base and J by 0 bases, with 8 bases left in between. Here the CDR3 reads CASSLSMGSGNTIYF. The CDR3 nucleotides are TGCGCCAGCAGCTTGTCCATGGGCTCTGGAAACACCATATATTTT.

The table lists this clone with a few counts. V is TRBV28 and J is TRBJ2-7, with 9 bases fitting TRBD2. CDR1 is MDHEN and CDR2 is SYDVKM in the germline V gene. This CDR3 comprises 15 residues. The ends lost 5 bases at V and 4 bases at J; junction bases unmatched: 9. CDR3 in amino acids: CASSPAGGASYEQYF. Written as DNA, the CDR3 is TGTGCCAGCAGTCCCGCGGGGGGGGCGTCATACGAGCAGTACTTC.

V usage is TRBV7-2 and J usage is TRBJ1-2, with 8 bases aligning to TRBD1. CDR1 SGHTA and CDR2 FQGNSA come from the germline V gene. V shed 9 bases, J shed 0 bases, and the junction held 9 bases outside the gene matches. This CDR3 region has 15 residues. Written as DNA, the CDR3 is TGTGCCAGTGGGGACAGGCTATTATCTAACTATGGCTACACCTTC. Its protein is CASGDRLLSNYGYTF.

Many counts were recorded for this clone. The chain uses TRBV6-7 and TRBJ1-1; the D is unclear. TRBV6-7 is an ORF for which the function is uncertain. V was shortened by 0 bases and J by 6 bases, with 11 bases between the two germline ends. The CDR3 covers 14 residues. CDR3 loop: CASSYSITEPEAFF. CDR3 nucleotide sequence: TGTGCCAGCAGTTACTCGATTACAGAACCTGAAGCTTTCTTT.

The chain employs TRBV5-4 and TRBJ2-3; the match to TRBD2 covers 9 bases. Trimming at V came to 2 bases and at J to 1 base, leaving 2 bases not matched to a gene. The length of the CDR3 is 15 residues. Germline lookup yields CDR1 SGHNT and CDR2 YYREEE (reference sequence). Written as DNA, the CDR3 is TGTGCCAGCAGCTTAAGACTAGCGGGCACAGATACGCAGTATTTT. This translates into CASSLRLAGTDTQYF. The variable domain in full, completed from reference TRBV5-4 and TRBJ2-3, reads ETGVTQSPTHLIKTRGQQVTLRCSSQSGHNTVSWYQQALGQGPQFIFQYYREEENGRGNFPPRFSGLQFPNYSSELNVNALELDDSALYLCASSLRLAGTDTQYFGPGTRLTVL.

The V and J genes are TRBV5-1 and TRBJ2-3; 8 bases fit TRBD2. The CDR3 has 16 residues. The ends lost 4 bases at V and 2 bases at J; junction bases unmatched: 9. Germline values: CDR1 SGHRS, CDR2 YFSETQ. The CDR3, as DNA: TGCGCCAGCAGCCCCCCGACTAGCGAATACACAGATACGCAGTATTTT. This gives the protein CASSPPTSEYTDTQYF.

The chain links TRBV2 to TRBJ2-7; tentative D call: TRBD1 (5 bases). V lost 7 bases and J lost 2, with 18 bases in between. CDR1 SNHLY and CDR2 FYNNEI come from the germline V gene. The CDR3 covers 15 residues. The CDR3, as DNA: TGTGCCAGCATATTTCTCAGGGTGAACACCTACGAGCAGTACTTC. It encodes CASIFLRVNTYEQYF.

This clone was counted between two and nine times. This chain connects TRBV11-2 to TRBJ2-3, with 9 nucleotides matching TRBD2. CDR3 length: 13 amino acids. CDR1 and CDR2 (germline): SGHAT, FQNNGV. Trimming at V came to 1 base and at J to 7 bases, leaving 0 bases not matched to a gene. In nucleotides, the CDR3 is TGTGCCAGCAGCTTAGCTAGCGGGAATACGCAGTATTTT. This sequence encodes CASSLASGNTQYF.

V usage is TRBV5-6 and J usage is TRBJ2-5, with 7 bases fitting TRBD1. V gave up 4 bases and J gave up 2 bases; unmatched junction bases: 5. The CDR3 consists of 14 residues. From germline, CDR1 is SGHDT and CDR2 YYEEEE. CDR3 in DNA: TGTGCCAGCAGCATCCGGACAGGACAAGAGACCCAGTACTTC. Residues: CASSIRTGQETQYF.

This chain joins TRBV28 and TRBJ1-5; D is perhaps TRBD1 (6 bases). V lost 6 bases to trimming and J lost 6 bases, with 24 bases between them. This CDR3 is 17 amino acids long. Germline V gene data show CDR1 as MDHEN and CDR2 as SYDVKM. In nucleotides, the CDR3 is TGTGCCAGCAGATCACCCGGGACAAGGTTACGGGGTCAGCCCCAGCATTTT. Its protein is CASRSPGTRLRGQPQHF.

The chain combines TRBV13 with TRBJ2-7, with no clear D. Trimming took off 5 bases at V and 0 bases at J, with 29 bases between the two ends. The CDR3 has 20 residues. The germline V gene has CDR1 PRHDT and CDR2 FYEKMQ (reference sequence). CDR3 amino acids: CASSPPFAWSGASSSYEQYF. The CDR3 nucleotides are TGTGCCAGCAGCCCCCCTTTCGCTTGGTCCGGAGCGTCCTCCTCCTACGAGCAGTACTTC. Using reference TRBV13 and TRBJ2-7 for the parts outside the CDR3, the full variable domain is AAGVIQSPRHLIKEKRETATLKCYPIPRHDTVYWYQQGPGQDPQFLISFYEKMQSDKGSIPDRFSAQQFSDYHSELNMSSLELGDSALYFCASSPPFAWSGASSSYEQYFGPGTRLTVT.

The CDR3 nucleotides read TGTGCCAGCAGCTTACAGGGGGCCGGCGGTGAAAAACTGTTTTTT. Its protein is CASSLQGAGGEKLFF. This chain links TRBV7-9 with TRBJ1-4, with 8 bases matching TRBD1. Germline trimming cut 2 bases from V and 7 bases from J; bases unmatched to any gene: 6. CDR1 and CDR2 (germline): SEHNR, FQNEAQ (reference sequence). This CDR3 is built from 15 residues. The full variable domain, with the rest looked up from reference TRBV7-9 and TRBJ1-4, is DTGVSQNPRHKITKRGQNVTFRCDPISEHNRLYWYRQTLGQGPEFLTYFQNEAQLEKSRLLSDRFSAERPKGSFSTLEIQRTEQGDSAMYLCASSLQGAGGEKLFFGSGTQLSVL.

This clone was counted ten times or more. The V gene is TRBV6-5, the J gene TRBJ1-2; the D gene is possibly TRBD1 (5 bases). The CDR3 is made up of 12 amino acids. V lost 8 bases to trimming and J lost 5 bases, with 12 bases between them. Germline CDR1 reads MNHEY; CDR2 reads SVGAGI. The CDR3 loop reads CASGGGGYGYTF. CDR3 in DNA: TGTGCCAGCGGCGGGGGTGGTTATGGCTACACCTTC.

The chain links TRBV7-6 to TRBJ2-1, with D tentatively TRBD2 (5 bases). Germline V gives CDR1 SGHVS, CDR2 FNYEAQ. With 5 bases removed from V and 3 bases from J, the gap between germline ends came to 8 bases. This CDR3 is built from 13 residues. In DNA form, the CDR3 reads TGTGCCAGCAGCACGGACTTCTACAATGAGCAGTTCTTC. This sequence encodes CASSTDFYNEQFF.

This rearrangement joins TRBV6-5 to TRBJ2-7, with D tentatively TRBD1 or TRBD2 (5 bases each). CDR1 and CDR2 (germline): MNHEY, SVGAGI. The CDR3 runs 14 residues. V dropped 5 bases and J dropped 2 bases, with 13 bases sitting between them. CDR3 coding DNA: TGTGCCAGCAGTCCCGGGACGGCCCCCTACGAGCAGTACTTC. This encodes CASSPGTAPYEQYF.

The chain links TRBV25-1 to TRBJ2-2, with 10 positions matching TRBD2. The germline CDR1 and CDR2 sequences are MGHDK and SYGVNS. After removal of 4 bases from V and 0 bases from J, the junction contained 8 bases not matched to a gene. The CDR3 covers 18 residues. Here the CDR3 reads CASSAGLADSANTGELFF. In DNA, the CDR3 is TGTGCCAGCAGTGCAGGACTAGCGGATAGCGCGAACACCGGGGAGCTGTTTTTT.

Worth noting for this clone: Germline is not matched at one junction end, which may reflect a read error. The genes are TRBV7-6 and TRBJ2-7, with no clear D. The CDR3 covers 12 residues. Per the germline V gene, CDR1 is SGHVS and CDR2 is FNYEAQ. The CDR3 loop is CASSLEVAPVNF. DNA of the CDR3: TGTGCCAGCAGCTTAGAGGTTGCCCCGGTGAACTTC.

The J gene is TRBJ2-2, the V gene TRBV28, with 8 nucleotides matching TRBD1. With 3 bases clipped from V and 6 bases from J, the junction kept 6 bases outside the gene matches. Germline V CDR1 and CDR2: MDHEN, SYDVKM. This CDR3 spans 15 amino acids. CDR3 residues: CASSFWAGGSGELFF. The CDR3 DNA is TGTGCCAGCAGTTTCTGGGCAGGGGGCTCCGGGGAGCTGTTTTTT. The full variable domain, with the rest looked up from reference TRBV28 and TRBJ2-2, is DVKVTQSSRYLVKRTGEKVFLECVQDMDHENMFWYRQDPGLGLRLIYFSYDVKMKEKGDIPEGYSVSREKKERFSLILESASTNQTSMYLCASSFWAGGSGELFFGEGSRLTVL.

V gene TRBV6-1 combines with J gene TRBJ1-2; possible D gene TRBD1, 5 bases. This CDR3 region has 15 residues. In germline, CDR1 is MNHNS, CDR2 SASEGT. The V end was cut by 4 bases, the J end by 5 bases, with 17 bases between. This chain's CDR3 is CASSANPQGGYGYTF. Written as DNA, the CDR3 is TGTGCCAGCAGTGCCAACCCCCAGGGCGGGTATGGCTACACCTTC.

Concerning this clone itself: This sequence may be a read error, since a much larger clone differs from it by one base. Other DNA sequences in the sample encode the same CDR3. This chain links TRBV2 with TRBJ2-3; 13 bases agree with TRBD2. The CDR3 runs to 15 residues. Germline values: CDR1 SNHLY, CDR2 FYNNEI. V lost 6 bases, J lost 5 bases, and 5 bases stayed unmatched. The CDR3, as DNA: TGTGCCAGCAGGGGACTAGCGGGAAGGGGAGATACGCAGTATTTT. This codes for CASRGLAGRGDTQYF.

The genes are TRBV11-3 and TRBJ1-1; 9 positions agree with TRBD1. CDR1 is SGHNT, CDR2 YENEEA, per germline. This CDR3 has 17 residues. After removal of 1 base from V and 1 base from J, the junction contained 7 bases not matched to a gene. CDR3 nucleotide sequence: TGTGCCAGCAGCTTAGGCCCGGGACAGGGCCCGAACACTGAAGCTTTCTTT. This sequence encodes CASSLGPGQGPNTEAFF.

The V call is TRBV4-1, the J call TRBJ2-2; 8 positions match TRBD2. V lost 7 bases and J lost 7; bases outside the gene matches: 8. This CDR3 is 14 amino acids long. Germline CDR1 is MGHRA and CDR2 is YSYEKL. DNA of the CDR3: TGCGCCAGCAACCGGGAGGGCCGCAGCGGGGAGCTGTTTTTT. It is translated as CASNREGRSGELFF.

The genes are TRBV18 and TRBJ2-7; D call uncertain. Trimming shortened V by 3 bases and J by 0 bases, and 9 bases separated the two germline ends. CDR1 and CDR2 from the germline V gene are KGHSH and LQKENI. The CDR3 is 14 residues long. In nucleotides, the CDR3 is TGTGCCAGCTCACCGGCAGGAGACTCCTACGAGCAGTACTTC. It codes for CASSPAGDSYEQYF. The full variable domain, rest sourced from reference TRBV18 and TRBJ2-7, is NAGVMQNPRHLVRRRGQEARLRCSPMKGHSHVYWYRQLPEEGLKFMVYLQKENIIDESGMPKERFSAEFPKEGPSILRIQQVVRGDSAAYFCASSPAGDSYEQYFGPGTRLTVT.

This chain links TRBV5-1 with TRBJ2-2, with 7 positions matching TRBD2. This CDR3 has 15 amino acids. CDR1 SGHRS and CDR2 YFSETQ come from the germline V gene. Unmatched junction bases numbered 3, after V lost 1 base and J lost 3 bases. The CDR3: CASSLLAEYTGELFF. The CDR3 DNA reads TGCGCCAGCAGCTTGCTAGCGGAGTACACCGGGGAGCTGTTTTTT.

This chain uses TRBV19 with TRBJ2-3, with TRBD2 identical over 9 bases. V gave up 11 bases and J gave up 4 bases; unmatched junction bases: 16. Germline V gene lookup returns CDR1 LNHDA and CDR2 SQIVND (reference sequence). The CDR3 loop spans 16 amino acids. CDR3 nucleotides: TGTGCCGAATTAGCGGGAGCCCTTCCTCCCCCAGATACGCAGTATTTT. This encodes CAELAGALPPPDTQYF.

This clone was counted a single time. This chain uses TRBV5-1 with TRBJ2-7; TRBD2 is a possible D gene (5 bases). Germline CDR1 and CDR2: SGHRS and YFSETQ. V lost 3 bases and J 5 bases, leaving 15 bases between the germline ends. The CDR3 is 14 amino acids. DNA for the CDR3: TGCGCCAGCAGCTGGACTTCGTCGAGCGACGAGCAGTACTTC. Amino acids: CASSWTSSSDEQYF. Drawing the rest from reference TRBV5-1 and TRBJ2-7, the complete variable domain is KAGVTQTPRYLIKTRGQQVTLSCSPISGHRSVSWYQQTPGQGLQFLFEYFSETQRNKGNFPGRFSGRQFSNSRSEMNVSTLELGDSALYLCASSWTSSSDEQYFGPGTRLTVT.

This clone occurred once. Other DNA sequences within the sample encode an identical CDR3. The V gene is TRBV11-2, the J gene TRBJ2-2; 9 bases map to TRBD1. Losses at the gene ends were 3 bases for V and 4 bases for J; bases not matched to a gene: 3. Germline V gene lookup returns CDR1 SGHAT and CDR2 FQNNGV. This CDR3 spans 15 amino acids. CDR3 amino acids: CASSLDRGRTGELFF. The CDR3 DNA follows: TGTGCCAGCAGCTTGGACAGGGGCCGCACCGGGGAGCTGTTTTTT.